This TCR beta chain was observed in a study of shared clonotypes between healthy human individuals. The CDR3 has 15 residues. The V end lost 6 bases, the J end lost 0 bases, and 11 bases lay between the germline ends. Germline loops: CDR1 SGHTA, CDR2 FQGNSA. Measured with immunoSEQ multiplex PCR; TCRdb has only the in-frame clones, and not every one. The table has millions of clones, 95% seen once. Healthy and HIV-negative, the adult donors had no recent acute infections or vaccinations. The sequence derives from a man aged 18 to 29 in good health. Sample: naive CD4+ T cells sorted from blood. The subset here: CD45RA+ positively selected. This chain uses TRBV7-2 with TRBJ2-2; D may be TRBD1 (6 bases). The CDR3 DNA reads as TGTGCCAGCAGTACAGGGACGACGAACACCGGGGAGCTGTTTTTT. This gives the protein CASSTGTTNTGELFF.